This T cell receptor beta chain derives from a study of OX40 agonist ivuxolimab in advanced cancers. Generated by immunoSEQ multiplex PCR, the TCRdb table keeps only in-frame clones and is missing some. Of 80,000 to 95,000 clones in the sample, approximately 86% were seen once. Sampling of blood occurred at baseline, cycle 4 day 1, and cycle 7 day 1. Germline lookup yields CDR1 MNHNS and CDR2 SASEGT. The CDR3 length is 14 residues. V lost 5 bases to trimming and J lost 5 bases, with 10 bases between them. Sequencing used CD4+ or CD8+ T cells sorted from blood, obtained in a trial of the OX40 agonist ivuxolimab. This chain connects TRBV6-1 to TRBJ1-6; D may be TRBD1 (5 bases). The TCR originated in an adult with an advanced solid tumor such as melanoma, head and neck, liver or kidney cancer. CDR3 coding DNA: TGTGCCAGCAGTAAAGGGGTGAATAATTCACCCCTCCACTTT. Translating gives CASSKGVNNSPLHF.